These T cell receptor beta chains were read from a single sample in a study of cytomegalovirus exposure and HLA in healthy donors. This table comes from immunoSEQ multiplex PCR, and its TCRdb copy is limited to in-frame clones, with some not included. The sample has roughly 150,000 clones; about 94% are singletons. Input material: PBMCs. The receptors here all came from a man aged 18 to 35 in good health and CMV-seropositive. Both conserved end residues are part of each CDR3. The order of the fields is CDR3 length, D gene, V gene, J gene, CDR3 DNA, CDR3 protein. D genes are given only for firm matches.

>14|NA|TRBV19|TRBJ2-1
TGTGCCAGTAGTATGAAACTACCATACAATGAGCAGTTCTTC
CASSMKLPYNEQFF
>14|NA|TRBV21-1|TRBJ2-5
TGTGCCAGCAGTCCCGGACAGCCAAGCGAGACCCAGTACTTC
CASSPGQPSETQYF
>11|NA|TRBV2|TRBJ2-7
TGTGCCAGCAGTGACATCAGAACCCTGTACTTC
CASSDIRTLYF
>15|TRBD2|TRBV6-5|TRBJ2-1
TGTGCCAGCAAGACTAGCGGGAGTTGGTACAATGAGCAGTTCTTC
CASKTSGSWYNEQFF
>12|NA|TRBV7-8|TRBJ2-3
TGTGCCAGCAGCCGCGGGCGGGATACGCAGTATTTT
CASSRGRDTQYF
>13|TRBD1|TRBV6-4|TRBJ1-1
TGTGCCAGCAGTGGACAGGGAGCCGCTGAAGCTTTCTTT
CASSGQGAAEAFF
>15|TRBD2|TRBV6-5|TRBJ2-2
TGTGCCAGCGGAAAACTAGCGGGCGGCACCGGGGAGCTGTTTTTT
CASGKLAGGTGELFF
>13|NA|TRBV7-8|TRBJ1-1
TGTGCCAGCAGCTTAAACCGGGACACTGAAGCTTTCTTT
CASSLNRDTEAFF
>14|NA|TRBV7-2|TRBJ2-5
TGTGCCAGCAGCTTATTTAGGGGTTGGGAGACCCAGTACTTC
CASSLFRGWETQYF
>15|TRBD1|TRBV5-1|TRBJ1-4
TGCGCCAGCAGCTCCGGGGACAGCGGAGGGGAAAAACTGTTTTTT
CASSSGDSGGEKLFF
>13|NA|TRBV6-1|TRBJ1-2
TGTGCCAGCAGTGAAGGGGGCGGATATGGCTACACCTTC
CASSEGGGYGYTF
>12|NA|TRBV9|TRBJ2-5
TGTGCCAGCAGCGCTGGGGGGGAGACCCAGTACTTC
CASSAGGETQYF
>18|TRBD1|TRBV4-1|TRBJ1-1
TGCGCCAGCAGCCAAGATCACCCCCCTCAGGGGGCATTGACTGAAGCTTTCTTT
CASSQDHPPQGALTEAFF